Included here is one T cell receptor beta chain sequence, with context. This sample was included in a study of T cell changes during pregnancy in multiple sclerosis. J was trimmed by 5 bases and V by 5 bases; bases with no gene match: 3. This CDR3 spans 15 amino acids. CDR1 MNHEY and CDR2 SMNVEV come from the germline V gene (reference sequence). Generated by immunoSEQ multiplex PCR, the TCRdb table keeps only in-frame clones and is missing some. Of over 40,000 clones listed, 88% are singletons. The receptor was derived from a female donor in good health, enrolled as a control in a pregnancy study. The chain joins TRBV27 to TRBJ2-1; 13 nucleotides line up with TRBD2. Sequencing used CD8+ T cells from peripheral blood mononuclear cells, obtained after pregnancy. The CDR3 nucleotides read TGTGCCAGCAGTCCCGGGACTAGCGGGAACAATGAGCAGTTCTTC. It codes for CASSPGTSGNNEQFF.